This TCR beta chain was recorded in a study of blood T cell repertoires in COVID-19. Turning to the study itself: COVID-19 samples from acute and convalescent phases originated in the United States, Italy and Spain. PBMCs, B-cell-depleted T cells, or T cells were the source of the cDNA or gDNA that made up the material.

Generated by immunoSEQ multiplex PCR, the TCRdb table keeps only in-frame clones and is missing some. The sample includes approximately 92,000 clones, around 80% seen only once; the top ten take 4.1%. The sequenced sample was peripheral blood. The source is a man aged 55 to 70 with acute or convalescent COVID-19.

CDR3: CASSQDRVLAKNIQYF. The CDR3 nucleotides are TGTGCCAGCAGCCAAGATCGGGTACTAGCCAAAAACATTCAGTACTTC. V and J are TRBV3-1 (or the pseudogene TRBV3-2) and TRBJ2-4; no reliable D call. Between the trimmed V and J ends, which lost 0 bases and 0 bases, there was a span of 9 bases. The CDR3 runs to 16 residues. Per the germline V gene, CDR1 is LGHDT and CDR2 is YNNKEL (reference sequence).